This TCR beta chain was documented in a study of graft-versus-host responses after intestinal transplantation. About the study: Tacrolimus plus steroids were given to all recipients for about three years, preceded by anti-thymocyte globulin induction. Study outcomes and limitations: HvG clone declines early post-transplant were associated with peak circulating GvH levels. GvH clones occurred in recipient marrow; some first appeared in ileum or blood. Graft-donor T cell macrochimerism in patients accompanied high graft-versus-host to host-versus-graft clonal ratios in allografts.

Profiling relied on immunoSEQ multiplex PCR, and the TCRdb table lists in-frame clones only, not all of them. This sample has approximately 90,000 clones, with around 93% found just once. The CDR3 extends over 15 amino acids. Losses at the gene ends were 3 bases for V and 8 bases for J; bases not matched to a gene: 7. Germline V gene lookup returns CDR1 WSHSY and CDR2 SAAADI. Regarding this clone: Its antigen remains unknown.

J is TRBJ2-2 and V is TRBV10-2, with 9 bases fitting TRBD2. The material was unstimulated CD8+ T cells sorted from spleen or lymph node cells, obtained before transplant. This TCR was sampled from a human donor who was the organ donor for an intestinal transplant. This CDR3 reads CASSEPGLAGGELFF. CDR3 coding DNA: TGCGCCAGCAGTGAACCGGGACTAGCTGGGGGGGAGCTGTTTTTT.